This T cell receptor (beta chain) was recovered during a study of blood T cells in healthy people across ages. Comments on this clonotype: Its antigen remains unidentified.

Through a sample-barcoded 5' primer and a J-beta primer mix, a second PCR was run for 7 to 11 cycles. TCRdb redid the calling of the 5' RACE reads with MiXCR, one entry per CDR3 protein. In the table there are some 760,000 distinct CDR3 sequences, around 25% of which are singletons. Study-wide findings and caveats: Per-million-T-cell TCR beta diversity fell roughly linearly with age.

CDR3 size: 16 residues. CDR1 SEHNR and CDR2 FQNEAQ come from the germline V gene (reference sequence). Trimming cost V 5 bases and J 2 bases, with 17 bases left between them. These data also featured in a second study, about T cells of mothers and their children.

The TCR originated in a boy between 5 and 17 years old in good health. This sequence joins TRBV7-9 and TRBJ2-3, with D perhaps TRBD2 (6 bases). Sequencing was carried out using blood. CDR3 DNA sequence: TGTGCCAGCAGCATCAGGAGGGACGTAAACACAGATACGCAGTATTTT. It is translated as CASSIRRDVNTDTQYF. Supplemented by reference TRBV7-9 and TRBJ2-3, the full variable domain reads DTGVSQNPRHKITKRGQNVTFRCDPISEHNRLYWYRQTLGQGPEFLTYFQNEAQLEKSRLLSDRFSAERPKGSFSTLEIQRTEQGDSAMYLCASSIRRDVNTDTQYFGPGTRLTVL.